The source of this T cell receptor beta chain is a study of control samples from healthy donors and cancer patients. Of note for this clone: One end of the junction varies from germline; a read error may be responsible.

The CDR3 is made up of 15 amino acids. Germline assignment: CDR1 LNHDA and CDR2 SQIVND (reference sequence). Assay used: immunoSEQ multiplex PCR; TCRdb lists only in-frame clones, some missing. Counted here are about 94,000 clones, 90% occurring once; the ten biggest clones make up under 4%. This TCR was recovered from a young woman in good health. Sequences were obtained from blood. The V call is TRBV19, the J call TRBJ2-7; D uncertain. The CDR3 nucleotides are TGTGCCAGTAGTATAGTGTTTGCTGAGTTCTACGAGCTGTACTTC. It yields the protein CASSIVFAEFYELYF.